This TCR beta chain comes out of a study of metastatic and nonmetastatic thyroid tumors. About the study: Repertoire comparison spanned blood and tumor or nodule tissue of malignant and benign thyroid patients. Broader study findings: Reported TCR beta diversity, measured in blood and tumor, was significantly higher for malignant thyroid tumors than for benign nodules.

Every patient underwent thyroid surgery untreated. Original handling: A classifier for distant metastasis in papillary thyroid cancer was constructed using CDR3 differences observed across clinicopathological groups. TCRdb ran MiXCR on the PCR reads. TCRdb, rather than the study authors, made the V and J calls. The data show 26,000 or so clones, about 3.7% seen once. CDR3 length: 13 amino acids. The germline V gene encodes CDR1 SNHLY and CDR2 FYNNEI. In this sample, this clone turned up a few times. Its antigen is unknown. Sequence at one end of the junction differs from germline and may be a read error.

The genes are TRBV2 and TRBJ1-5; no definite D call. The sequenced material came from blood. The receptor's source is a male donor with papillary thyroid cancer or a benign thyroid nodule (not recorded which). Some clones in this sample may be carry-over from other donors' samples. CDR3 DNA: TGTGCCAGCATGTTCAGGAGCAATCAGTCCCAGCATTTT. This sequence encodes CASMFRSNQSQHF.